This T cell receptor (beta chain) comes out of a study of T cell responses to AZD1222 COVID-19 vaccine. Whole-study results and caveats: Clonal diversity was possibly underestimated, and the donors were mostly white British, with more females. Targets within unmutated variant regions were reportedly found for nearly half of spike-specific TCRs. Baseline testing showed seropositivity in only a handful of AZD1222 recipients.

Researchers grouped second doses given at about 4 or about 12 weeks into one pool. The data were produced by immunoSEQ multiplex PCR, yet TCRdb's version contains in-frame clones alone and is incomplete. There are 65,000 to 90,000 clones in the sample; about 90% occur only once, and 1% to 1.5% lies in the top ten. In regard to this clone: Its antigen is unknown.

The CDR3 has 15 residues. The germline gives CDR1 SNHLY, CDR2 FYNNEI. The trim removed 6 bases at V and 1 base at J, leaving 7 bases unmatched. The TCR was taken from an adult who received the AZD1222 COVID-19 vaccine. V gene TRBV2 combines with J gene TRBJ2-5; 8 bases are a match to TRBD1. This specimen was peripheral blood, taken 28 days after the second AZD1222 dose. The CDR3 loop reads CASRGVTGGQETQYF. Here the CDR3 DNA reads TGTGCCAGCAGAGGGGTTACAGGGGGCCAAGAGACCCAGTACTTC.